The 29 T cell receptor beta chains in this list originate from one sample, sequenced in a study of CD8+CD57+ T cells in acquired aplastic anemia. The sequenced patients had an expansion of CD8+CD57+ cells seen by flow cytometry. Genomic DNA was employed as the template in profiling TCR beta VDJ and CDR3. TCRdb re-analysed the reads in MiXCR, keeping a single row per CDR3 protein. The repertoire consists of 150,000 to 180,000 distinct CDR3 sequences, with about 50% occurring once and the leading ten covering approximately 12%. The specimen sequenced was sorted CD4+, CD8+, or CD8+CD57+ T cells (not recorded which) from PBMCs. These receptors originate from a human donor with aplastic anemia.

This clonotype showed up many times. This rearrangement joins TRBV2 to TRBJ1-5; D unclear. The germline CDR1 and CDR2 sequences are SNHLY and FYNNEI. Trimming left V 7 bases short and J 0 bases short, with 7 bases between. The CDR3 covers 13 residues. The CDR3 protein is CASKTSSNQPQHF. As DNA, the CDR3 is TGTGCCAGCAAAACCAGTAGCAATCAGCCCCAGCATTTT.

The chain carries TRBV2 and TRBJ1-2, with 10 nucleotides matching TRBD1. With V trimmed by 6 bases and J by 8 bases, 6 bases remained unmatched. The germline gives CDR1 SNHLY, CDR2 FYNNEI. This CDR3 spans 13 amino acids. CDR3 nucleotides: TGTGCCAGCAGGGCCGACAGGGGGCTCGGCTACACCTTC. Its protein is CASRADRGLGYTF. Combining the CDR3 with reference TRBV2 and TRBJ1-2 gives the whole variable domain EPEVTQTPSHQVTQMGQEVILRCVPISNHLYFYWYRQILGQKVEFLVSFYNNEISEKSEIFDDQFSVERPDGSNFTLKIRSTKLEDSAMYFCASRADRGLGYTFGSGTRLTVV.

The V and J genes are TRBV5-4 and TRBJ2-7; D gene unclear. The CDR3 sequence is 13 residues long. V lost 4 bases and J 7 bases, leaving 15 bases between the germline ends. Germline V gives CDR1 SGHNT, CDR2 YYREEE (reference sequence). CDR3 in DNA: TGTGCCAGCAGCCCCTTTGGTACGGAAGAGCAGTACTTC. Protein sequence: CASSPFGTEEQYF.

This clonotype was seen only once. A much larger clone differs by one base, so this may be a read error. In DNA form, the CDR3 reads TGTGCCAGCAGTTACTCGTTTAGGGAGGGTCCCTACGAGCAGCACTTC. Translation gives CASSYSFREGPYEQHF. The chain uses TRBV6-5 and TRBJ2-7; 7 bases match TRBD2. Germline-derived CDR1 and CDR2 are MNHEY and SVGAGI. This CDR3 spans 16 amino acids.

This clonotype was detected many times. The chain employs TRBV2 and TRBJ1-1, with D unresolved. Germline V gene lookup returns CDR1 SNHLY and CDR2 FYNNEI. The CDR3 runs to 12 residues. V gave up 4 bases and J gave up 8 bases, with 11 bases separating them. CDR3 residues: CASSGRSPEAFF. For the CDR3, the DNA is TGTGCCAGCAGTGGGAGGTCACCCGAAGCTTTCTTT. The whole variable domain, remainder taken from reference TRBV2 and TRBJ1-1, is EPEVTQTPSHQVTQMGQEVILRCVPISNHLYFYWYRQILGQKVEFLVSFYNNEISEKSEIFDDQFSVERPDGSNFTLKIRSTKLEDSAMYFCASSGRSPEAFFGQGTRLTVV.

V usage is TRBV7-9 and J usage is TRBJ2-5; the D is unclear. The ends were cut back, 5 bases at V and 7 bases at J, with 11 bases in the middle. Germline CDR1 reads SEHNR; CDR2 reads FQNEAQ (reference sequence). The CDR3 runs 12 residues. The CDR3 here is CASSLTRVTQYF. CDR3 DNA: TGTGCCAGCAGCCTGACTCGAGTGACCCAGTACTTC.

The rearrangement joins TRBV20-1 to TRBJ2-7, with 8 bases fitting TRBD2. After removal of 0 bases from V and 2 bases from J, the junction contained 6 bases not matched to a gene. Germline-derived CDR1 and CDR2 are DFQATT and SNEGSKA (reference sequence). This CDR3 comprises 15 residues. In DNA, the CDR3 is TGCAGTGCTAGAGATCTTGGGACTAGTGCCTACGAGCAGTACTTC. Protein: CSARDLGTSAYEQYF.

The sample holds many counts of this clonotype. CDR3 in amino acids: CASSPGTGNTDEQYF. The CDR3 DNA is TGTGCCAGCAGTCCCGGGACAGGGAATACCGACGAGCAGTACTTC. V and J are TRBV12-3 or TRBV12-4 and TRBJ2-7; the match to TRBD1 covers 9 bases. The CDR3 loop spans 15 amino acids. The trim removed 5 bases at V and 5 bases at J, leaving 10 bases unmatched.

This sequence joins TRBV15 and TRBJ2-2, with 8 bases lining up with TRBD1. The J segment lost 6 bases and the V segment lost 3 bases, leaving 6 bases of the junction unmatched. The germline gives CDR1 LNHNV, CDR2 YYDKDF (reference sequence). The length of the CDR3 is 15 residues. CDR3 sequence: CATSSRDRNAGELFF. As DNA, the CDR3 is TGTGCCACCAGCAGCCGGGACAGGAATGCCGGGGAGCTGTTTTTT. The full variable domain, in which reference TRBV15 and TRBJ2-2 provide the parts outside the CDR3, is DAMVIQNPRYQVTQFGKPVTLSCSQTLNHNVMYWYQQKSSQAPKLLFHYYDKDFNNEADTPDNFQSRRPNTSFCFLDIRSPGLGDTAMYLCATSSRDRNAGELFFGEGSRLTVL.

The chain joins TRBV10-1 to TRBJ2-1; unclear D gene. CDR1 WNHNN and CDR2 SYGVQD come from the germline V gene (reference sequence). The CDR3 is 12 amino acids. Trimming removed 6 bases from V and 9 bases from J, with 12 bases in between. The CDR3 sequence is CASSRGSAEQFF. CDR3 coding DNA: TGCGCCAGCAGCCGTGGGTCGGCTGAGCAGTTCTTC.

The V call is TRBV19, the J call TRBJ1-2, with D perhaps TRBD1 (5 bases). The germline V gene has CDR1 LNHDA and CDR2 SQIVND (reference sequence). The ends were cut back, 7 bases at V and 4 bases at J, with 19 bases in the middle. The CDR3 is 15 amino acids. The DNA for the CDR3 is TGTGCCAGTACCCTAGGGGCCGACGTTGGCTATGGCTACACCTTC. As protein: CASTLGADVGYGYTF.

This clonotype was detected many times. This chain connects TRBV10-2 to TRBJ1-2; D gene uncertain. CDR1 is WSHSY and CDR2 is SAAADI in the germline V gene. CDR3 length: 14 residues. Trimming removed 4 bases from V and 8 bases from J, with 17 bases in between. The CDR3 sequence: CASSVSLVEGGYTF. The CDR3 DNA is TGCGCCAGCAGTGTGTCCTTGGTCGAAGGCGGCTACACCTTC.

At least ten counts were recorded for this clonotype. This chain uses TRBV4-1 with TRBJ1-5; D remains ambiguous. Germline V gene data show CDR1 as MGHRA and CDR2 as YSYEKL. Trimming shortened V by 0 bases and J by 2 bases, and 8 bases separated the two germline ends. The CDR3 spans 15 residues. The CDR3 spells CASSQDGVGNQPQHF. The CDR3 nucleotides are TGCGCCAGCAGCCAAGATGGGGTTGGCAATCAGCCCCAGCATTTT.

The V and J genes are TRBV19 and TRBJ1-6, with no clear D. CDR1 is LNHDA, CDR2 SQIVND, per germline (reference sequence). The V gene lost 0 bases and the J gene lost 18 bases, with 15 bases spanning the gap. CDR3 length equals 13 residues. Here the CDR3 DNA reads TGTGCCAGTAGTATAGACGCCCTTGGGCCGCCCCACTTT. It specifies CASSIDALGPPHF.

As to this clonotype: The junction shows a germline mismatch at one end, possibly a read error. The chain combines TRBV7-3 with TRBJ2-3, with D hard to call. This CDR3 is 12 amino acids long. Germline CDR1 is SGHTA and CDR2 is FQGTGA. The CDR3 sequence is CVSSLDFGTQYF. CDR3 nucleotides: TGTGTCAGCAGCTTAGACTTCGGGACGCAGTATTTT.

The sample holds many counts of this clonotype. The chain combines TRBV6-2 or TRBV6-3 with TRBJ2-7; 7 nucleotides line up with TRBD1. The CDR3 is 13 amino acids. V lost 9 bases, J lost 4 bases, and 9 bases stayed unmatched. Germline lookup yields CDR1 MNHEY and CDR2 SVGEGT. The CDR3 region has the DNA TGTGCCAGTGCCACAGGGGTCCCTTACGAGCAGTACTTC. This translates into CASATGVPYEQYF.

This clonotype showed up many times. V is TRBV4-2 and J is TRBJ2-1, with D possibly matching TRBD2 (6 bases). The V gene's germline CDR1 is LGHNA and CDR2 YNFKEQ. This CDR3 region has 16 residues. V was clipped by 0 bases and J by 4 bases, with 13 bases between them. CDR3 DNA: TGTGCCAGCAGCCAAGACCCCAGCGCGGGATACAATGAGCAGTTCTTC. Translating it yields CASSQDPSAGYNEQFF.

This chain connects TRBV19 to TRBJ1-2; maybe TRBD1 (5 bases). Trimming shortened V by 7 bases and J by 6 bases, and 15 bases separated the two germline ends. From germline, CDR1 is LNHDA and CDR2 SQIVND (reference sequence). This CDR3 has 13 amino acids. The CDR3 DNA reads as TGTGCCAGTACATCTAGGGGACGGAATGGCTACACCTTC. Protein sequence: CASTSRGRNGYTF.

The chain recombines TRBV12-3 or TRBV12-4 with TRBJ1-6; a weak D match, TRBD1 (5 bases). With 4 bases removed from V and 16 bases from J, the gap between germline ends came to 14 bases. This CDR3 has 12 amino acids. The CDR3 region is CASSSPGDRLHF. CDR3 coding DNA: TGTGCCAGCAGTTCCCCGGGGGACCGTCTCCACTTT.

V and J are TRBV10-3 and TRBJ1-5, with 8 bases aligning to TRBD1. With 5 bases clipped from V and 5 bases from J, the junction kept 5 bases outside the gene matches. This CDR3 region has 14 residues. Germline lookup yields CDR1 ENHRY and CDR2 SYGVKD. The CDR3 is CAISMDREYQPQHF. In DNA, the CDR3 is TGTGCCATCAGTATGGACAGGGAATATCAGCCCCAGCATTTT.

This chain joins TRBV20-1 and TRBJ1-2; 9 nucleotides align to TRBD1. Germline trimming cut 6 bases from V and 4 bases from J; bases unmatched to any gene: 12. The germline V gene has CDR1 DFQATT and CDR2 SNEGSKA (reference sequence). The CDR3 has 15 residues. CDR3 bases: TGCAGTGCCCGACCGGGGACAGGGAATGGCTATGGCTACACCTTC. Amino acid sequence: CSARPGTGNGYGYTF.

This clonotype was observed a handful of times. The gene calls are TRBV11-2 and TRBJ2-7; D possibly uses TRBD1 or TRBD2 (5 bases each). The CDR3 spans 15 residues. Trimming stripped 3 bases from V and 6 bases from J, with 18 bases between. Germline loops: CDR1 SGHAT, CDR2 FQNNGV. CDR3 sequence: CASSLGETPTLEQYF. The CDR3 DNA sequence: TGTGCCAGCAGCTTGGGGGAGACGCCCACCCTCGAGCAGTACTTC.

This clonotype was observed many times. The CDR3 nucleotides read TGTGCCAGCAGCTCGCGGCGTTGGGGTCCCGGGGAGCTGTTTTTT. Translating gives CASSSRRWGPGELFF. The chain joins TRBV7-9 to TRBJ2-2; D unclear. Between the trimmed V and J ends, which lost 4 bases and 6 bases, there was a span of 15 bases. Germline CDR1 SEHNR, CDR2 FQNEAQ (reference sequence). The CDR3 runs to 15 residues.

V usage is TRBV7-8 and J usage is TRBJ2-5, with TRBD2 as a possible D gene (7 bases). The length of the CDR3 is 14 residues. The V gene's germline CDR1 is SGHVS and CDR2 FQNEAQ. Trimming pared 1 base from V and 7 bases from J, leaving 13 bases between. The CDR3 here is CASSLVGGPGTQYF. CDR3 DNA sequence: TGTGCCAGCAGCTTAGTCGGGGGGCCAGGGACCCAGTACTTC.

V usage is TRBV10-3 and J usage is TRBJ1-2, with TRBD1 matching over 12 bases. The CDR3 spans 18 residues. Germline V gene data show CDR1 as ENHRY and CDR2 as SYGVKD. Written as DNA, the CDR3 is TGTGTCAGCAGTGAAAGGGGGACAGGGGGCGACCGGAACTATGGCTACACCTTC. This translates into CVSSERGTGGDRNYGYTF.

This chain joins TRBV25-1 and TRBJ1-1, with D unclear. CDR3 length: 14 amino acids. Trimming left V 0 bases short and J 1 base short, with 6 bases between. Germline values: CDR1 MGHDK, CDR2 SYGVNS. The CDR3 loop reads CASSEYAENTEAFF. The CDR3 bases are TGTGCCAGCAGTGAATATGCAGAGAACACTGAAGCTTTCTTT.

The gene calls are TRBV20-1 and TRBJ1-1; 10 bases line up with TRBD1. Germline CDR1 reads DFQATT; CDR2 reads SNEGSKA (reference sequence). This CDR3 has 14 residues. J was trimmed by 3 bases and V by 8 bases; bases with no gene match: 9. CDR3: CSSGDRGRDTEAFF. CDR3 DNA: TGCAGTTCCGGGGACAGGGGAAGGGACACTGAAGCTTTCTTT.

This clonotype was counted once. The CDR3 protein is CASSTGRGNQPQHF. The DNA for the CDR3 is TGTGCCAGCAGCACAGGCAGGGGGAATCAGCCCCAGCATTTT. The chain combines TRBV7-9 with TRBJ1-5, with 7 bases matching TRBD1. The CDR3 contains 14 residues. Germline loops: CDR1 SEHNR, CDR2 FQNEAQ (reference sequence). With 5 bases clipped from V and 4 bases from J, the junction kept 5 bases outside the gene matches. The full variable domain, completed using reference TRBV7-9 and TRBJ1-5, is DTGVSQNPRHKITKRGQNVTFRCDPISEHNRLYWYRQTLGQGPEFLTYFQNEAQLEKSRLLSDRFSAERPKGSFSTLEIQRTEQGDSAMYLCASSTGRGNQPQHFGDGTRLSIL.

Comments on this clonotype: At one of its ends the junction is not consistent with the germline gene, which may arise from a read error. The V and J genes are TRBV10-3 and TRBJ2-1; D gene unclear. There are 14 residues in the CDR3. Per germline, CDR1 ENHRY and CDR2 SYGVKD. CDR3 DNA: TGTGCCATCAGTGACCCTACAACCTACAATGAGCAGTTCTTT. This codes for CAISDPTTYNEQFF.